The present T cell receptor (beta chain) was sequenced within a study of T cell clonotyping in hematopoietic cell transplantation. Findings of the study overall: At the given depth, recipient repertoires were over 95% de novo clonotypes. Recipient TCR diversity dropped after transplant; expanded clonotypes rose from day 30 to 180.

Germline CDR1 MNHEY, CDR2 SMNVEV (reference sequence). The V end was cut by 3 bases, the J end by 0 bases, with 12 bases between. The CDR3 is 16 amino acids. A remark on this clone: No antigen is known for it.

Clones were sequenced by immunoSEQ multiplex PCR, and TCRdb holds only the in-frame ones, with some missing. The sample holds almost 5,000 clones; 85% to 95% are singletons and the top ten take over 5.5%. Specimen: PBMCs, collected 180 days after allogeneic stem cell transplant. This sequence was found in a male patient between 60 and 69 years old who had an allogeneic stem cell transplant from a related donor, so the T cells may come from the graft donor. Some clones in this sample may be carry-over from other donors' samples. The gene calls are TRBV27 and TRBJ2-1, with D tentatively TRBD1 (6 bases). CDR3 bases: TGTGCCAGCAGTTTGATGACAGGTATCTCCTACAATGAGCAGTTCTTC. This codes for CASSLMTGISYNEQFF.